These 8 T cell receptor beta chains were sequenced from one sample in a study of T cell repertoires in cytomegalovirus infection. The antigens these receptors bind are not known. One entry per CDR3 protein, called by TCRdb with MiXCR from the reads. The sample shows about half a million distinct CDR3 sequences, roughly 34% of them seen only once. Sequenced here: cultured PBMCs, sampled from culture after CMV antigen stimulation. The receptors come from a human donor in good health (CMV status not recorded). Some clones in this sample may be carry-over from other donors' samples.

The chain links TRBV10-3 to TRBJ2-1; 10 bases match TRBD2. The CDR3 totals 14 residues. V lost 7 bases, J lost 10 bases, and 10 bases stayed unmatched. Germline CDR1 is ENHRY and CDR2 is SYGVKD. The CDR3 reads CAIKTSGMPPEQFF. The CDR3 DNA is TGTGCCATCAAAACTAGCGGGATGCCCCCGGAGCAGTTCTTC.

The V gene is TRBV28, the J gene TRBJ1-2, with D perhaps matching TRBD1 (5 bases). The CDR3 totals 14 residues. Trimming pared 6 bases from V and 0 bases from J, leaving 11 bases between. Germline CDR1 is MDHEN and CDR2 is SYDVKM. CDR3 nucleotides: TGTGCCAGCAGGATCGGGACGTCTAACTATGGCTACACCTTC. This gives the protein CASRIGTSNYGYTF.

This clonotype was counted between two and nine times. The genes are TRBV6-8 and TRBJ2-7; D might be TRBD1 (5 bases). The germline V and J ends were trimmed by 6 bases and 3 bases, with 6 bases remaining between them. The germline gives CDR1 MNHGY, CDR2 SAAAGT. The CDR3 runs to 11 residues. CDR3: CASRDIYEQYV. In DNA, the CDR3 is TGTGCCAGCAGGGACATCTACGAGCAGTACGTC.

V usage is TRBV7-2 and J usage is TRBJ2-5, with D perhaps TRBD2 (7 bases). Germline values: CDR1 SGHTA, CDR2 FQGNSA. This CDR3 has 14 amino acids. The V gene lost 1 base and the J gene lost 5 bases, with 11 bases spanning the gap. The CDR3 is CASSLVGGRETQYF. The CDR3 nucleotides read TGTGCCAGCAGCTTAGTGGGGGGGCGGGAGACCCAGTACTTC.

This clonotype was found a few times. The J gene is TRBJ2-7, the V gene TRBV12-3 or TRBV12-4; 7 bases match TRBD2. J was trimmed by 0 bases and V by 0 bases; bases with no gene match: 5. The CDR3 has 16 amino acids. The CDR3: CASSLARLADSYEQYF. In DNA form, the CDR3 reads TGTGCCAGCAGTTTAGCCCGACTAGCCGACTCCTACGAGCAGTACTTC.

CDR3 in DNA: TGTGCCAGCAGCACCTATAGCGGGGCCTACACCGGGGAGCTGTTTTTT. This encodes CASSTYSGAYTGELFF. The genes are TRBV7-2 and TRBJ2-2; 8 bases line up with TRBD2. Germline values: CDR1 SGHTA, CDR2 FQGNSA. V lost 5 bases to trimming and J lost 3 bases; unmatched junction nucleotides: 8. The CDR3 is made up of 16 amino acids.

Many counts were recorded for this clonotype. The CDR3 protein is CASSRPGQGLDTGELFF. The CDR3 DNA reads as TGTGCCAGCAGCAGACCGGGACAGGGGTTGGACACCGGGGAGCTGTTTTTT. The chain links TRBV7-6 to TRBJ2-2; 10 bases match TRBD1. Trimming took 5 bases from V and 3 from J; bases not matched to a gene: 9. There are 17 residues in the CDR3. CDR1 SGHVS and CDR2 FNYEAQ come from the germline V gene.

This clonotype came up a few times. This chain links TRBV30 with TRBJ1-1; maybe TRBD1 (6 bases). This CDR3 is built from 14 residues. Trimming left V 0 bases short and J 10 bases short, with 18 bases between. Per germline, CDR1 GTSNPN and CDR2 SVGIG (reference sequence). The CDR3 DNA reads TGTGCCTGGAGTGTTTGGGACAATCCGCCCCGAGCTTTCTTT. Encoded protein: CAWSVWDNPPRAFF.